This is a list of T cell receptor beta chains from one sample in a study of CD8 T cells in Susac syndrome. MiXCR, applied by TCRdb to the immunoSEQ multiplex PCR reads, yields one record per CDR3 protein. Altogether 160,000 or so distinct CDR3 sequences are present, less than 95% being singletons, with the ten largest covering roughly 0.1%. Sequenced input: CD4+ T cells from PBMCs. The receptors were sampled from a human donor with multiple sclerosis. Both conserved end residues are part of each CDR3. The D gene is left open where the match is weak. A row's size may be missing; if present it is once, few, many or a size class.

TGCGCCAGCCGACTAGCGTACAACACCGGGGAGCTGTTTTTT | CASRLAYNTGELFF | TRBJ2-2 | NA | TRBD2 | TRBV5-1
TGTGCCAGCACCAATCTGGGGGACAGGTCCTACGAGCAGTACTTC | CASTNLGDRSYEQYF | TRBJ2-7 | NA | TRBD1 | TRBV27
TGTGCCAGCAGTCTCGGAACCGGGGCCAACGTCCTGACTTTC | CASSLGTGANVLTF | TRBJ2-6 | NA | NA | TRBV12-3/TRBV12-4
TGTGCCAGCAGCTTGGCAGGGGCCGGATTAACAGATACGCAGTATTTT | CASSLAGAGLTDTQYF | TRBJ2-3 | NA | NA | TRBV7-8
TGCAGTGCTCGCCGCGGCGACTACGAGCAGTACTTC | CSARRGDYEQYF | TRBJ2-7 | few | NA | TRBV20-1
TGCGCCAGCAGCCCTGTAGGTCGGCGGGGGTATTACAATGAGCAGTTCTTC | CASSPVGRRGYYNEQFF | TRBJ2-1 | NA | TRBD2 | TRBV5-1
TGTGCCACCAGTGACTACCCCTTCGGGTACGAGCAGTACTTC | CATSDYPFGYEQYF | TRBJ2-7 | NA | NA | TRBV24-1
TGTGCTAGTGGCTGGTTGAGGGCGGGAGAGACCCAGTACTTC | CASGWLRAGETQYF | TRBJ2-5 | NA | NA | TRBV12-5
TGTGCCACCGGGTTCCGACAGGGGGCTTGGGGAGCCAAAAACATTCAGTACTTC | CATGFRQGAWGAKNIQYF | TRBJ2-4 | NA | TRBD1 | TRBV24-1
TGCGCCAGCAGCTTGGATGTCTCCGGAGGGGAGCTGTTTTTT | CASSLDVSGGELFF | TRBJ2-2 | NA | NA | TRBV5-1
TGTGCCAGTACCCCCCTGGGGAGGGGTAGCGGGATGAGCTCCTACAATGAGCAGTTCTTC | CASTPLGRGSGMSSYNEQFF | TRBJ2-1 | NA | TRBD2 | TRBV19
TGCAGTGCTAGAGACAAAGGGACAGTATATGGCTACACCTTC | CSARDKGTVYGYTF | TRBJ1-2 | once | TRBD1 | TRBV20-1
TGTGCCAGCAGCCCTGGCCAAATCACCGGGGAGCTGTTTTTT | CASSPGQITGELFF | TRBJ2-2 | once | NA | TRBV12-3/TRBV12-4
TGTGCCAGCAGTTTCGCCGTTGGTGGCAGTGAAAAACTGTTTTTT | CASSFAVGGSEKLFF | TRBJ1-4 | NA | NA | TRBV28
TGTGCCAGCAGCCTGGGACAGGAAAACATTCAGTACTTC | CASSLGQENIQYF | TRBJ2-4 | few | TRBD1 | TRBV5-4
TGTGCCAGTAGCGTCGATGCCTACGAGCAGTACTTC | CASSVDAYEQYF | TRBJ2-7 | NA | NA | TRBV19
TGCAGCGGGTACAGGGACCCCACAGATACGCAGTATTTT | CSGYRDPTDTQYF | TRBJ2-3 | NA | NA | TRBV29-1
TGTGCCAGCAGTTGGTACCGGCCGCGGGGAATTGTCGATACGCAGTATTTT | CASSWYRPRGIVDTQYF | TRBJ2-3 | NA | NA | TRBV28
TGTGCCAGCAGTCTTCTAGCTAGTGACATTCAGTACTTC | CASSLLASDIQYF | TRBJ2-4 | NA | NA | TRBV6-2/TRBV6-3
TGTGCCAGCAGTCGGACTGATATCTACGAGCAGTACTTC | CASSRTDIYEQYF | TRBJ2-7 | NA | NA | TRBV5-4
TGTGCCAGCAGCTTAATAGGGGGTACGCAGTATTTT | CASSLIGGTQYF | TRBJ2-3 | NA | NA | TRBV7-9
TGTGCCAGCTCCCCTCGGCGCGAGACCCAGTACTTC | CASSPRRETQYF | TRBJ2-5 | NA | NA | TRBV18
TGCAGTGCTAGATGGCTGGGACCGTCAGTTAGCACAGATACGCAGTATTTT | CSARWLGPSVSTDTQYF | TRBJ2-3 | NA | NA | TRBV20-1
TGCAGTGGGGTCCCAGGGGGCTACACTGAAGCTTTCTTT | CSGVPGGYTEAFF | TRBJ1-1 | NA | TRBD1 | TRBV20-1
TGTGCCACCCGGGAGCGGAACACAGATACGCAGTATTTT | CATRERNTDTQYF | TRBJ2-3 | once | NA | TRBV12-3/TRBV12-4
TGTGCCAGCAGCCTCGGGACAGCCAAAGAGACCCAGTACTTC | CASSLGTAKETQYF | TRBJ2-5 | NA | TRBD1 | TRBV5-4
TGTGCCAGCAGCCAAGATCGGAGTAGGGTAGCGTTCTTC | CASSQDRSRVAFF | TRBJ2-1 | NA | NA | TRBV3-1
TGCAGTGCATCCACTAGCGGCTTCTACAATGAGCAGTTCTTC | CSASTSGFYNEQFF | TRBJ2-1 | few | TRBD2 | TRBV20-1
TGTGCCACCAGTGATACTACAGGGCGTGAGCAGTTCTTC | CATSDTTGREQFF | TRBJ2-1 | NA | NA | TRBV24-1
TGTGCCTGGAGTCAGGGGTACAATCAGCCCCAGCATTTT | CAWSQGYNQPQHF | TRBJ1-5 | once | NA | TRBV30
TGCGCCAGCAGCCAAGAGGAGGGACAGGTGGTTTACAATGAGCAGTTCTTC | CASSQEEGQVVYNEQFF | TRBJ2-1 | NA | TRBD1 | TRBV4-1
TGTGCCAGCATGGAGGGCAATCAGCCCCAGCATTTT | CASMEGNQPQHF | TRBJ1-5 | NA | NA | TRBV6-2/TRBV6-3
TGCAGTGCTAACCGAGCGGGTTTCCAAGAGACCCAGTACTTC | CSANRAGFQETQYF | TRBJ2-5 | NA | NA | TRBV20-1
TGTGCCAGCAGCGAATCCGGGACAGGGGGCGACACTGAAGCTTTCTTT | CASSESGTGGDTEAFF | TRBJ1-1 | NA | TRBD1 | TRBV7-2
TGTGCCAGCAGCTTGGGGCCCAACACAGATACGCAGTATTTT | CASSLGPNTDTQYF | TRBJ2-3 | NA | NA | TRBV9
TGTGCCAGCAGTTACTCTCGGAAAAGCGGGAGGGCGGAGACCCAGTACTTC | CASSYSRKSGRAETQYF | TRBJ2-5 | NA | TRBD2 | TRBV6-5
TGCAGTGCTAGAGTCCCAGGGGGGACTGAAGCTTTCTTT | CSARVPGGTEAFF | TRBJ1-1 | NA | TRBD1 | TRBV20-1
TGTGCCAGCAGCTCTCCACAGGACCTTTTCTCCTACGAGCAGTACTTC | CASSSPQDLFSYEQYF | TRBJ2-7 | once | NA | TRBV9
TGCAGCGTTGGGGGGACAGGGGGCGGCACAGATACGCAGTATTTT | CSVGGTGGGTDTQYF | TRBJ2-3 | NA | TRBD1 | TRBV29-1
TGTGCCAGCACCAGCGTCCTGAACACTGAAGCTTTCTTT | CASTSVLNTEAFF | TRBJ1-1 | NA | NA | TRBV11-2
TGCAGCGCAACTGGGGCGGAACCCCTCTACAATGAGCAGTTCTTC | CSATGAEPLYNEQFF | TRBJ2-1 | NA | NA | TRBV29-1
TGCAGTGCTAGAGATCCTTTCGGTATGGGTACGTCGGCCAAAAACATTCAGTACTTC | CSARDPFGMGTSAKNIQYF | TRBJ2-4 | NA | NA | TRBV20-1
TGTGCCTGGGGGGCATATGGGTCCCAGCATTTT | CAWGAYGSQHF | TRBJ1-5 | once | NA | TRBV28
TGTGCCAGCAGCGCAGGGACAGCCCAAGAGACCCAGTACTTC | CASSAGTAQETQYF | TRBJ2-5 | NA | TRBD1 | TRBV7-3
TGTGCCATCTCGGGGGACCCGGAGGGTTACCAGTACTTC | CAISGDPEGYQYF | TRBJ2-5 | NA | NA | TRBV10-3
TGTGCCAGCGGTGCTTTGGTGTACCAAGAGACCCAGTACTTC | CASGALVYQETQYF | TRBJ2-5 | NA | NA | TRBV28
TGTGCCAGCAGCCAAGAGCTCGGGACAGCGAACACCGGGGAGCTGTTTTTT | CASSQELGTANTGELFF | TRBJ2-2 | NA | TRBD1 | TRBV14
TGCAGTGCTAGGCCGGATATATACTCCAATCAGCCCCAGCATTTT | CSARPDIYSNQPQHF | TRBJ1-5 | once | NA | TRBV20-1
TGTGCCAGCAGCTTGCCACCACCTCTGGAGACCCAGTACTTC | CASSLPPPLETQYF | TRBJ2-5 | NA | NA | TRBV7-9
TGCAGCGTCGCAGTTGGGACAGGACTCTCCGAGCAGTACTTC | CSVAVGTGLSEQYF | TRBJ2-7 | NA | TRBD1 | TRBV29-1
TGTGCCAGTAGGAGGAGACAGGGGGAGACTGAAGCTTTCTTT | CASRRRQGETEAFF | TRBJ1-1 | NA | TRBD1 | TRBV19